The 25 T cell receptor beta chains below come from one sample, sequenced in a study of T cells and Merkel cell carcinoma outcomes (dated by TCRdb to 2018 to 2020). Library preparation employed the immunoSEQ multiplex PCR assay. What TCRdb holds here is the immuneACCESS table cut down to in-frame rearrangements. Part of the clones is not present; checked against another copy, under half of the missing clones reflect an unresolved V gene, and the others are unexplained. For this sample the table gives some 9,400 clones, of which roughly 84% were detected only once. Of the sample, about 2.2% is held by the ten largest clones. The sequencing sample was made of tumor tissue from Merkel cell carcinoma. The receptors here all came from a human donor with Merkel cell carcinoma.

This rearrangement joins TRBV6-5 to TRBJ2-7; 7 nucleotides match TRBD1. This CDR3 spans 15 amino acids. The J segment lost 1 base and the V segment lost 6 bases, leaving 9 bases of the junction unmatched. The germline gives CDR1 MNHEY, CDR2 SVGAGI. Written as DNA, the CDR3 is TGTGCCAGCAGCTGGTCCGGGACAGAGTCCTACGAGCAGTACTTC. Encoded protein: CASSWSGTESYEQYF.

The chain combines TRBV27 with TRBJ1-6; D may be TRBD1 (5 bases). Trimming took 11 bases from V and 10 from J, leaving 18 bases between them. CDR1 is MNHEY, CDR2 SMNVEV, per germline (reference sequence). The CDR3 sequence is 13 residues long. The CDR3 reads CAGAGTFGSPLHF. The DNA of the CDR3 is TGTGCCGGCGCCGGGACCTTTGGCTCACCCCTCCACTTT.

The chain uses TRBV18 and TRBJ2-1, with a tentative D call TRBD2 (5 bases). The CDR3 is 16 residues long. Trimming shortened V by 2 bases and J by 4 bases, and 15 bases separated the two germline ends. CDR1 and CDR2 (germline): KGHSH, LQKENI. The DNA for the CDR3 is TGTGCCAGCTCACCAGGGGAGACATCGGTATACAATGAGCAGTTCTTC. The encoded protein is CASSPGETSVYNEQFF.

The genes are TRBV6-6 and TRBJ2-6; D might be TRBD1 or TRBD2, each matching 6 bases. CDR3 length equals 16 residues. The V gene lost 2 bases and the J gene lost 2 bases, with 10 bases spanning the gap. Germline lookup yields CDR1 MNHNY and CDR2 SVGAGI (reference sequence). The CDR3, as DNA: TGTGCCAGCAGTTACCGGGGGCGAACTGGGGCCAACGTCCTGACTTTC. Amino acid sequence: CASSYRGRTGANVLTF.

J is TRBJ2-5 and V is TRBV4-1, with 9 bases aligning to TRBD1. V was pared by 4 bases and J by 5 bases, with 5 bases of the junction left unmatched. Germline CDR1 reads MGHRA; CDR2 reads YSYEKL. The CDR3 spans 14 residues. The CDR3, as DNA: TGCGCCAGCAGCCGAGAGGACAGGGGCGAGACCCAGTACTTC. The encoded protein is CASSREDRGETQYF.

The chain couples TRBV29-1 to TRBJ2-1; 7 bases match TRBD1. This CDR3 is 13 amino acids long. Trimming took 3 bases from V and 4 from J; bases not matched to a gene: 3. Germline values: CDR1 SQVTM, CDR2 ANQGSEA. The chain's CDR3 is CSVENRGYNEQFF. The CDR3 DNA follows: TGCAGCGTTGAGAACAGGGGATACAATGAGCAGTTCTTC.

The chain has TRBV5-1 and TRBJ1-6, with 7 positions matching TRBD1. Germline V gene data show CDR1 as SGHRS and CDR2 as YFSETQ. The CDR3 length is 18 residues. The V segment lost 4 bases and the J segment 0 bases; nucleotides outside the gene matches: 10. The CDR3 nucleotides read TGCGCCAGCAGCGAAGGGACAGCCGGCGGCTCCTATAATTCACCCCTCCACTTT. Amino acid sequence: CASSEGTAGGSYNSPLHF.

This sequence joins TRBV19 and TRBJ1-2, with D unclear. V lost 8 bases and J lost 2, with 9 bases in between. CDR3 length equals 12 residues. The germline gives CDR1 LNHDA, CDR2 SQIVND (reference sequence). CDR3 loop: CASAGANYGYTF. CDR3 bases: TGTGCCAGTGCTGGAGCCAACTATGGCTACACCTTC.

This chain uses TRBV5-1 with TRBJ1-1, with TRBD1 matching 9 bases. Germline V lookup: CDR1 SGHRS, CDR2 YFSETQ. The V gene end was trimmed by 4 bases and the J gene end by 1 base; junction bases not matched to a gene: 8. The CDR3 contains 16 residues. CDR3 protein: CASSPGRTGANTEAFF. The DNA for the CDR3 is TGCGCCAGCAGCCCGGGGCGGACAGGGGCGAACACTGAAGCTTTCTTT. Full variable domain (remainder filled in from reference TRBV5-1 and TRBJ1-1): KAGVTQTPRYLIKTRGQQVTLSCSPISGHRSVSWYQQTPGQGLQFLFEYFSETQRNKGNFPGRFSGRQFSNSRSEMNVSTLELGDSALYLCASSPGRTGANTEAFFGQGTRLTVV.

This clone was observed a handful of times. The chain couples TRBV9 to TRBJ2-7; D remains ambiguous. Germline V gene data show CDR1 as SGDLS and CDR2 as YYNGEE. The CDR3 runs 13 residues. The V end lost 0 bases, the J end lost 3 bases, and 7 bases lay between the germline ends. CDR3 nucleotide sequence: TGTGCCAGCAGCGTAGGGCCCAACTACGAGCAGTACTTC. Translating gives CASSVGPNYEQYF.

This sequence joins TRBV4-2 and TRBJ1-1; TRBD1 might be the D (6 bases). V was shortened by 0 bases and J by 0 bases, with 14 bases between the two germline ends. This CDR3 is 17 amino acids long. Germline CDR1 is LGHNA and CDR2 is YNFKEQ. Here the CDR3 reads CASSQDTGAGVNTEAFF. As DNA, the CDR3 is TGTGCCAGCAGCCAAGATACGGGGGCGGGGGTGAACACTGAAGCTTTCTTT.

This chain joins TRBV6-5 and TRBJ2-3, with D uncertain. V dropped 2 bases and J dropped 8 bases, with 14 bases sitting between them. CDR1 is MNHEY, CDR2 SVGAGI, per germline. CDR3 size: 14 residues. Here the CDR3 reads CASSYAPAGGTQYF. The CDR3 coding sequence is TGTGCCAGCAGTTACGCCCCGGCCGGTGGTACGCAGTATTTT.

This chain uses TRBV14 with TRBJ2-7; unclear D gene. The ends were cut back, 5 bases at V and 0 bases at J, with 14 bases in the middle. The CDR3 runs to 15 residues. The germline V gene encodes CDR1 SGHDN and CDR2 FVKESK. The CDR3 DNA is TGTGCCAGCAGCAGAGACCCCCAGAGCTCCTACGAGCAGTACTTC. It codes for CASSRDPQSSYEQYF. Supplemented by reference TRBV14 and TRBJ2-7, the full variable domain reads EAGVTQFPSHSVIEKGQTVTLRCDPISGHDNLYWYRRVMGKEIKFLLHFVKESKQDESGMPNNRFLAERTGGTYSTLKVQPAELEDSGVYFCASSRDPQSSYEQYFGPGTRLTVT.

This chain links TRBV18 with TRBJ2-1, with 8 bases matching TRBD1. V dropped 2 bases and J dropped 3; count of bases not matched to a gene: 6. CDR1 KGHSH and CDR2 LQKENI come from the germline V gene. The CDR3 is 16 residues long. CDR3 protein: CASSPFQGAGYNEQFF. The CDR3 DNA reads as TGTGCCAGCTCACCATTTCAGGGGGCTGGCTACAATGAGCAGTTCTTC.

The chain has TRBV5-4 and TRBJ2-3; D could derive from TRBD1 or TRBD2 (5 bases each). Germline CDR1 is SGHNT and CDR2 is YYREEE (reference sequence). The CDR3 extends over 16 amino acids. V lost 3 bases and J 4 bases, leaving 18 bases between the germline ends. The CDR3 bases are TGTGCCAGCAGCTGGGGGACCGCGGAGTCGTCAGATACGCAGTATTTT. Its translation: CASSWGTAESSDTQYF.

The rearrangement uses TRBV7-9 and TRBJ1-5; TRBD1 aligns across 7 bases. The CDR3 covers 15 residues. Per germline, CDR1 SEHNR and CDR2 FQNEAQ (reference sequence). Trimming took 5 bases from V and 4 from J; bases not matched to a gene: 8. The CDR3 here is CASSPGQAENQPQHF. The CDR3 DNA reads TGTGCCAGCAGCCCTGGACAGGCCGAAAATCAGCCCCAGCATTTT.

The V call is TRBV10-2, the J call TRBJ2-1; D gene unclear. Per germline, CDR1 WSHSY and CDR2 SAAADI. Trimming stripped 4 bases from V and 8 bases from J, with 6 bases between. The CDR3 spans 11 residues. The DNA for the CDR3 is TGCGCCAGCAGTGGCGTGGATGAGCAGTTCTTC. Protein: CASSGVDEQFF.

The gene calls are TRBV28 and TRBJ2-3; the D call may be TRBD1 or TRBD2 (5 bases each). Trimming left V 6 bases short and J 2 bases short, with 15 bases between. Germline-derived CDR1 and CDR2 are MDHEN and SYDVKM. The CDR3 length is 15 residues. The CDR3 sequence: CASRGTAIYTDTQYF. CDR3 coding DNA: TGTGCCAGCAGGGGGACGGCGATTTACACAGATACGCAGTATTTT.

This clone has just one count. The chain carries TRBV7-8 and TRBJ2-2; no clear D gene. CDR1 and CDR2 (germline): SGHVS, FQNEAQ. The CDR3 consists of 13 residues. Trimming left V 5 bases short and J 5 bases short, with 9 bases between. CDR3 amino acids: CASSPRTTGELFF. CDR3 sequence (DNA): TGTGCCAGCAGCCCTAGGACGACCGGGGAGCTGTTTTTT.

This chain links TRBV18 with TRBJ2-5; the D is unclear. The ends were cut back, 2 bases at V and 5 bases at J, with 9 bases in the middle. Germline V gene data show CDR1 as KGHSH and CDR2 as LQKENI. This CDR3 contains 13 residues. The CDR3 protein is CASSPSLTETQYF. CDR3 DNA sequence: TGTGCCAGCTCACCAAGTCTAACCGAGACCCAGTACTTC. The variable domain in full, with the rest retrieved from reference TRBV18 and TRBJ2-5, is NAGVMQNPRHLVRRRGQEARLRCSPMKGHSHVYWYRQLPEEGLKFMVYLQKENIIDESGMPKERFSAEFPKEGPSILRIQQVVRGDSAAYFCASSPSLTETQYFGPGTRLLVL.

This chain joins TRBV18 and TRBJ1-1; D gene unclear. Trimming removed 4 bases from V and 5 bases from J, with 14 bases in between. Germline assignment: CDR1 KGHSH and CDR2 LQKENI. The CDR3 sequence is 14 residues long. The CDR3: CASSLGPPRTEAFF. CDR3 sequence (DNA): TGTGCCAGCTCACTCGGGCCCCCCCGGACTGAAGCTTTCTTT.

J is TRBJ2-1 and V is TRBV28; D remains unclear. Trimming cost V 7 bases and J 12 bases, with 19 bases left between them. Germline CDR1 and CDR2: MDHEN and SYDVKM. The CDR3 consists of 13 residues. The CDR3 nucleotides are TGTGCCAGCACCTTAGGGTCGGGCCTGGTGCAGTTCTTC. This sequence encodes CASTLGSGLVQFF.

The sample holds one count of this clone. The gene calls are TRBV4-2 and TRBJ2-2; 9 bases align to TRBD1. The CDR3 contains 16 residues. V lost 1 base to trimming and J lost 5 bases; unmatched junction nucleotides: 5. Germline loops: CDR1 LGHNA, CDR2 YNFKEQ. The CDR3 protein is CASSQVGTGKTGELFF. The CDR3 DNA reads as TGTGCCAGCAGCCAAGTCGGGACAGGGAAGACCGGGGAGCTGTTTTTT.

The chain combines TRBV2 with TRBJ2-3; D is possibly TRBD2 (6 bases). Trimming removed 6 bases at V and 0 bases at J, with 10 bases between. Germline lookup yields CDR1 SNHLY and CDR2 FYNNEI. The CDR3 loop spans 14 amino acids. CDR3 region: CASSLGTSTDTQYF. The CDR3 nucleotides read TGTGCCAGCAGCCTCGGGACTAGCACAGATACGCAGTATTTT.

The table lists this clone with a count of one. One end of the junction varies from germline; a read error may be responsible. The rearrangement uses TRBV7-9 and TRBJ2-1; no firm D call. The length of the CDR3 is 16 residues. Germline V gives CDR1 SEHNR, CDR2 FQNEAQ (reference sequence). CDR3 sequence: CASSLIRVSSYNKQFF. In nucleotides, the CDR3 is TGTGCCAGCAGCTTAATTAGGGTGAGCTCCTACAATAAGCAGTTCTTC.